This T cell receptor beta chain was retrieved from a study of tumor-infiltrating lymphocytes in primary liver carcinoma. Study-wide context: Recorded tumor stage was T1-T3 N0M0, with diameters of about 4 to 11 cm. General observations from the study: Less overlap was seen in tumor-adjacent and tumor-blood pairs than in tumor region pairs.

This clonotype occurred many times. Its antigen is not known. From roughly 21-30 mg of unsorted bulk tissue, DNA and RNA were co-extracted together. Whichever tumor sample was examined, it had over 80% viable tumor cells. cDNA specific to TCR beta was made from approximately 0.55 ug of total RNA, with a constant-region primer employed for priming. It was through three nested multiplex PCR rounds of slightly modified ARM-PCR that TCR beta libraries arose. TCRdb used MiXCR to reprocess the multiplex PCR reads, holding one entry per CDR3 protein. This sample has more than 100,000 distinct CDR3 sequences; 50% to 70% occur once, and the top ten carry roughly a tenth. The material sequenced was liver tumor tissue from sampling region 1. The subset was: tumor region T1, superior pole. The TCR originated in an older woman with primary liver carcinoma and hepatitis B virus infection.

This CDR3 reads CASNGRGDTQYF. DNA of the CDR3: TGTGCCAGCAACGGGAGGGGGGATACGCAGTATTTT. The gene calls are TRBV6-6 and TRBJ2-3; 8 bases agree with TRBD2. The J segment lost 6 bases and the V segment lost 7 bases, leaving 3 bases of the junction unmatched. CDR1 and CDR2 (germline): MNHNY, SVGAGI (reference sequence). The CDR3 consists of 12 residues.